This T cell receptor beta chain was identified in a study of regulatory T cells. Germline assignment: CDR1 MNHNS and CDR2 SASEGT. The CDR3 sequence is 17 residues long. The ends were cut back, 0 bases at V and 2 bases at J, with 17 bases in the middle. A remark on this clone: Its target is not known.

Study conclusions and caveats: Hydrophobic residues at CDR3 positions 6 and 7 were enriched in conventional CD4+ T cells of CD3G-deficient patients.

All CD3G-deficient patients showed autoimmunity, more severe in two. The primer mix had 52 TRBV and 13 TRBJ primers. Sequencing was performed with immunoSEQ multiplex PCR; in TCRdb, only in-frame clones are kept and a portion is missing. The sample holds over 30,000 clones, roughly 93% seen once. The source is a child aged 2 to 10 with CD3G deficiency. The chain has TRBV6-1 and TRBJ2-7; TRBD2 might be the D (5 bases). Sample: conventional CD4+ T cells sorted from blood. The CDR3 loop reads CASSEASFGRATYEQYF. The CDR3 coding sequence is TGTGCCAGCAGTGAAGCTAGTTTCGGGCGGGCCACCTACGAGCAGTACTTC.